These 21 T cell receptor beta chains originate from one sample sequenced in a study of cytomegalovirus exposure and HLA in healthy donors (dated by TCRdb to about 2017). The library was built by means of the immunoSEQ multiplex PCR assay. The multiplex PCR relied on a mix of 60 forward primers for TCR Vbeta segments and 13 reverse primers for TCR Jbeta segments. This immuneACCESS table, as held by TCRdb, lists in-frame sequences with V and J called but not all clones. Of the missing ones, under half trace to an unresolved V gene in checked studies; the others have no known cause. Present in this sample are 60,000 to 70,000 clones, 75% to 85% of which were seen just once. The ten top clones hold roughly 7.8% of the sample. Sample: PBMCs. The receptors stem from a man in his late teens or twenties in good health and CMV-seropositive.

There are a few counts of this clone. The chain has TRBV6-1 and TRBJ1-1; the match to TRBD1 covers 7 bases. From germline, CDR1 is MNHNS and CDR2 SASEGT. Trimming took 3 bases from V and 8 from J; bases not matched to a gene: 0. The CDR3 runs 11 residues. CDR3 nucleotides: TGTGCCAGCAGTGAGACAGGGGAAGCTTTCTTT. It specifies CASSETGEAFF.

For the CDR3, the DNA is TGTGCCAGCAGCCAGGGCCGACCCCCAGATACGCAGTATTTT. Translated: CASSQGRPPDTQYF. V gene TRBV13 combines with J gene TRBJ2-3; possibly TRBD1 for D (5 bases). This CDR3 region has 14 residues. V lost 5 bases and J 4 bases, leaving 13 bases between the germline ends. Germline lookup yields CDR1 PRHDT and CDR2 FYEKMQ (reference sequence). Full variable domain (rest looked up from reference TRBV13 and TRBJ2-3): AAGVIQSPRHLIKEKRETATLKCYPIPRHDTVYWYQQGPGQDPQFLISFYEKMQSDKGSIPDRFSAQQFSDYHSELNMSSLELGDSALYFCASSQGRPPDTQYFGPGTRLTVL.

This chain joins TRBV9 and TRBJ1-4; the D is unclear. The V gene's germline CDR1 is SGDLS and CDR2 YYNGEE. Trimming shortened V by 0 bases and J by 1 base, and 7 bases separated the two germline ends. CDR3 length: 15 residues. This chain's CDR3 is CASSVDGRTNEKLFF. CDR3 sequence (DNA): TGTGCCAGCAGCGTAGACGGGAGAACTAATGAAAAACTGTTTTTT.

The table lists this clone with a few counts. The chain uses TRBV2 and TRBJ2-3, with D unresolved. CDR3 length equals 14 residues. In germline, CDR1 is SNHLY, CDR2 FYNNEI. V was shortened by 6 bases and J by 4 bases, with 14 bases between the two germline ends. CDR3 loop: CASSPQSMADTQYF. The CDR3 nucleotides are TGTGCCAGCAGCCCACAGTCCATGGCAGATACGCAGTATTTT.

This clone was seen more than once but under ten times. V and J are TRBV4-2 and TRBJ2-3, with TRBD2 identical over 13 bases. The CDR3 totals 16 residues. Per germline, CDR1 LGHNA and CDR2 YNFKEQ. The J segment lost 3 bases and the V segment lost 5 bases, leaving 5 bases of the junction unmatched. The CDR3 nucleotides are TGTGCCAGCAGCTCCGGGACTAGCGGGGAAACAGATACGCAGTATTTT. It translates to CASSSGTSGETDTQYF.

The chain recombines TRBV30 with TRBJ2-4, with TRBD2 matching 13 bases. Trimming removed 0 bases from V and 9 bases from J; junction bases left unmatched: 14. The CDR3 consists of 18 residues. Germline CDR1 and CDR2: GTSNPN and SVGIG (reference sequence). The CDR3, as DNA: TGTGCCTGGAGTGTAATTAAAGGGACTAGCGGGAAGAGGGGCATTCAGTACTTC. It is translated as CAWSVIKGTSGKRGIQYF.

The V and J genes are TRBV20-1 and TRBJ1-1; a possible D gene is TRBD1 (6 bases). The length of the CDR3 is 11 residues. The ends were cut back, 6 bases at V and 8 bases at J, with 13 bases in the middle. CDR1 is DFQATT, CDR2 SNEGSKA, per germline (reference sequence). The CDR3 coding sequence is TGCAGTGCGAGGACAGTTTACGAAGCTTTCTTT. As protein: CSARTVYEAFF.

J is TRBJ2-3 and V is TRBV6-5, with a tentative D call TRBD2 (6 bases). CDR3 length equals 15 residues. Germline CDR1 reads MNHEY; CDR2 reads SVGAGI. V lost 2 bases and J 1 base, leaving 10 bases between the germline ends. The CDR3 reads CASSYVPGGTDTQYF. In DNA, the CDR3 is TGTGCCAGCAGTTACGTTCCGGGGGGCACAGATACGCAGTATTTT.

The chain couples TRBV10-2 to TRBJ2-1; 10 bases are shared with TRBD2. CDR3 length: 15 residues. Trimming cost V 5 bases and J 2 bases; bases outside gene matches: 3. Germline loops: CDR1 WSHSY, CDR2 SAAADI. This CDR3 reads CASSLAGAAYNEQFF. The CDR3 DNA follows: TGCGCCAGCAGTCTAGCGGGAGCTGCCTACAATGAGCAGTTCTTC.

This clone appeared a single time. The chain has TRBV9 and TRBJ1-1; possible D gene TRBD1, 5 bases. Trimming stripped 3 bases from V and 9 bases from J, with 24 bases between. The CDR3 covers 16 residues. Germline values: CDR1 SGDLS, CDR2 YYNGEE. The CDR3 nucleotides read TGTGCCAGCAGCGAGGGAGGCCGGGACTCCCTTGCCAAAGCTTTCTTT. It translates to CASSEGGRDSLAKAFF.

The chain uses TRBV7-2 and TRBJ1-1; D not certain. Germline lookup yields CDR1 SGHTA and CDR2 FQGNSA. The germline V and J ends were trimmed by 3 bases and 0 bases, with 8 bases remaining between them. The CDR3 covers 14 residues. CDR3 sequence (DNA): TGTGCCAGCAGCTTCCCCATTGTGAACACTGAAGCTTTCTTT. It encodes CASSFPIVNTEAFF.

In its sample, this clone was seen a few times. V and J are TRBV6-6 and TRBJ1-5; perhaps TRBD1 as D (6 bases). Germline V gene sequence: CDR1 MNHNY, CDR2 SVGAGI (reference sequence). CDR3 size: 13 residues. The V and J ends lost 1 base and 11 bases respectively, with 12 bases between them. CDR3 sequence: CASSYYGAGAQHF. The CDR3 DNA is TGTGCCAGCAGTTACTATGGGGCAGGGGCCCAGCATTTT.

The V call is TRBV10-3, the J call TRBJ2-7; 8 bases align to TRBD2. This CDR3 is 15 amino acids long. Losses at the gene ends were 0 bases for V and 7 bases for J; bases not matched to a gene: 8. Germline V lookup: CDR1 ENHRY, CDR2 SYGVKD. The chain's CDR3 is CAISESTGGTGEQYF. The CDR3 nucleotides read TGTGCCATCAGTGAGTCGACGGGGGGGACCGGGGAGCAGTACTTC.

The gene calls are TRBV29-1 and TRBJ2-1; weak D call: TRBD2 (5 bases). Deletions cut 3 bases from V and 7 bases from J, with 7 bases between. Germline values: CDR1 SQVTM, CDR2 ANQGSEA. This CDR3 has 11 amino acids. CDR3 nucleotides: TGCAGCGTTGACTCGGGAAATGAGCAGTTCTTC. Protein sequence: CSVDSGNEQFF.

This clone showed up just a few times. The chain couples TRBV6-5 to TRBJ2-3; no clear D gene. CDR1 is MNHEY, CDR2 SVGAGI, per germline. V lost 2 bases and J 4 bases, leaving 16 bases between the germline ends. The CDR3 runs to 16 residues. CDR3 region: CASSYTPSMAADTQYF. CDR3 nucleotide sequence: TGTGCCAGCAGTTACACCCCCAGCATGGCGGCAGATACGCAGTATTTT.

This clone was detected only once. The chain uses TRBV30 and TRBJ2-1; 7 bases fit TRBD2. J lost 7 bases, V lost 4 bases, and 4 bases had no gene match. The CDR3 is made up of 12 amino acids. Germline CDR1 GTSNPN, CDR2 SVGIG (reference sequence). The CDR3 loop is CAWIRGGNEQFF. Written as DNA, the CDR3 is TGTGCCTGGATAAGGGGAGGGAATGAGCAGTTCTTC.

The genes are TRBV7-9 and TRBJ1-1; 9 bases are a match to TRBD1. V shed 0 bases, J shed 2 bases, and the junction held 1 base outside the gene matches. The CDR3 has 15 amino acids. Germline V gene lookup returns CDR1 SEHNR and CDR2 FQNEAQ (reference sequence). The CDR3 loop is CASSLATGGNTEAFF. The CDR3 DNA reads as TGTGCCAGCAGCTTAGCGACAGGGGGAAACACTGAAGCTTTCTTT.

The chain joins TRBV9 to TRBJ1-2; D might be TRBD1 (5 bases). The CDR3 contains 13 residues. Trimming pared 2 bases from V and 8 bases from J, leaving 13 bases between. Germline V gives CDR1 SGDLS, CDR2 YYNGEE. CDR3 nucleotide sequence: TGTGCCAGCAGCGTTGCCCAGGGTGGGGGCTACACCTTC. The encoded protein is CASSVAQGGGYTF. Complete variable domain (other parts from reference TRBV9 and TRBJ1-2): DSGVTQTPKHLITATGQRVTLRCSPRSGDLSVYWYQQSLDQGLQFLIQYYNGEERAKGNILERFSAQQFPDLHSELNLSSLELGDSALYFCASSVAQGGGYTFGSGTRLTVV.

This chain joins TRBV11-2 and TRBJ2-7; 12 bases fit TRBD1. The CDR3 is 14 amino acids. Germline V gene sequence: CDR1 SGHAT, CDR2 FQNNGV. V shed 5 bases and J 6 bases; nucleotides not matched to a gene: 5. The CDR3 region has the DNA TGTGCCAGCAGCAGCCGGGACAGGGGGCTCGAGCAGTACTTC. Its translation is CASSSRDRGLEQYF.

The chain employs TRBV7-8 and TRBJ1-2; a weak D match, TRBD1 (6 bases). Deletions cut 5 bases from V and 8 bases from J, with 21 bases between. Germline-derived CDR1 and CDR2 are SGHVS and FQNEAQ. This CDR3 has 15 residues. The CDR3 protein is CASSTRQEIMGGYTF. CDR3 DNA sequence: TGTGCCAGCAGCACCCGACAGGAGATTATGGGCGGCTACACCTTC.

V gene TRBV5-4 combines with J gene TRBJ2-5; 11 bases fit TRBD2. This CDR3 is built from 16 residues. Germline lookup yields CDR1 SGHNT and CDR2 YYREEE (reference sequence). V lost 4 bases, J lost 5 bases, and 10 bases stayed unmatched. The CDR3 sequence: CASSPRLAGSVETQYF. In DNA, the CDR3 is TGTGCCAGCAGCCCGAGACTAGCGGGGTCAGTGGAGACCCAGTACTTC.